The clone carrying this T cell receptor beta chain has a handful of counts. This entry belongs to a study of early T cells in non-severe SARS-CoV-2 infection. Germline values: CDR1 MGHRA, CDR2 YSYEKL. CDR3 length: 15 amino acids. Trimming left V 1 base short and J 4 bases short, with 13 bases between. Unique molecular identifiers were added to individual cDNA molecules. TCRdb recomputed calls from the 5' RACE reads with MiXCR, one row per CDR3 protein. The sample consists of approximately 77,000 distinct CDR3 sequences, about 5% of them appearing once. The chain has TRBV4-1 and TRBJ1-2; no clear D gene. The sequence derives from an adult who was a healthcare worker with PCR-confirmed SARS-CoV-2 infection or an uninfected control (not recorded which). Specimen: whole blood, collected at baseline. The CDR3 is CASSQARASSYGYTF. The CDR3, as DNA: TGCGCCAGCAGCCAAGCCCGGGCCTCCAGCTATGGCTACACCTTC.